This T cell receptor beta chain was retrieved from a study of post-analysis software for immune sequencing data. Regarding the study as a whole: Roughly five TRBV segments appeared more often in patients than in controls, and TRBV5-6, TRBV5-1 and TRBV20-1 were among these.

The ends were cut back, 4 bases at V and 2 bases at J, with 20 bases in the middle. CDR1 and CDR2 (germline): SGHRS, YFSETQ. The CDR3 loop spans 17 amino acids. Prepared libraries of TCR beta cDNA carried unique molecular identifiers. TCRdb ran MiXCR on the PCR reads and lists one entry per CDR3 protein. Altogether roughly 540,000 distinct CDR3 sequences are present, around a third being singletons, with the ten largest covering around 5.9%. On this clonotype: Its antigen remains unidentified.

The sample was blood. The receptor comes from a girl aged 2-17 years with multiple sclerosis. The chain couples TRBV5-1 to TRBJ2-3; the D call may be TRBD1 or TRBD2 (5 bases each). Here the CDR3 DNA reads TGCGCCAGCAGCAGCGCCGGGACCACAAACCCCACAGATACGCAGTATTTT. Translation gives CASSSAGTTNPTDTQYF.